This T cell receptor (beta chain) was sequenced for a study of blood T cells in healthy people across ages. General observations from the study: Diversity was higher, and naive CD4+ cells more numerous, in long-lived donors than in aged donors. TCR beta diversity tracked closely with naive T cell percentage.

The CDR3 consists of 16 residues. Germline CDR1 is ENHRY and CDR2 is SYGVKD. Comment on this clonotype: Its target is unknown. A much larger clone differs by one base, so this may be a read error.

A sample-barcoded 5' primer and a J-beta primer mix were used in a second PCR of roughly 6 to 12 cycles. TCRdb ran MiXCR on the 5' RACE reads and lists one entry per CDR3 protein. This table holds 870,000 or so distinct CDR3 sequences, 29% found once. This clonotype originated in a woman older than 75 in good health. The gene calls are TRBV10-3 and TRBJ2-3; either TRBD1 or TRBD2 may fit D (6 bases each). Sequenced material: blood. As DNA, the CDR3 is TGTGCCATCAGCCGGAGGGGGGCCGAAGGCACAGATACGCGGTATTTT. Residues: CAISRRGAEGTDTRYF.